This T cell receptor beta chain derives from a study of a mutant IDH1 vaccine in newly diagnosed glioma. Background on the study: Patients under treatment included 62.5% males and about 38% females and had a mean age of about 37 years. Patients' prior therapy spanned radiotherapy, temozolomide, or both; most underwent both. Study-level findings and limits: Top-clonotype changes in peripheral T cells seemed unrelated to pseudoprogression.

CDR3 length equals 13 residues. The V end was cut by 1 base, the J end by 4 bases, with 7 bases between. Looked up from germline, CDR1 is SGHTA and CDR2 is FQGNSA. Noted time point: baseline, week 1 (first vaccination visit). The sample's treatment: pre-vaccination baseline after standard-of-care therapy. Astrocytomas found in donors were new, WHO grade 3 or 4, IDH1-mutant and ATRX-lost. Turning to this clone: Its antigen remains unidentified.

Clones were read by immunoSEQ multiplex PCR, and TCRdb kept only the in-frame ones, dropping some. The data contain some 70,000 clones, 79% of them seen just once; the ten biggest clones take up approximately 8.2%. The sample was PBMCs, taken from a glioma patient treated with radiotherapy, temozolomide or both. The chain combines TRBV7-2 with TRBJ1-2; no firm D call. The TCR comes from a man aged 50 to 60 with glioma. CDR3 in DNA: TGTGCCAGCAGCTTAGACAGAAGCTATGGCTACACCTTC. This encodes CASSLDRSYGYTF. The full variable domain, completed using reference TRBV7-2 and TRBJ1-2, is GAGVSQSPSNKVTEKGKDVELRCDPISGHTALYWYRQSLGQGLEFLIYFQGNSAPDKSGLPSDRFSAERTGGSVSTLTIQRTQQEDSAVYLCASSLDRSYGYTFGSGTRLTVV.